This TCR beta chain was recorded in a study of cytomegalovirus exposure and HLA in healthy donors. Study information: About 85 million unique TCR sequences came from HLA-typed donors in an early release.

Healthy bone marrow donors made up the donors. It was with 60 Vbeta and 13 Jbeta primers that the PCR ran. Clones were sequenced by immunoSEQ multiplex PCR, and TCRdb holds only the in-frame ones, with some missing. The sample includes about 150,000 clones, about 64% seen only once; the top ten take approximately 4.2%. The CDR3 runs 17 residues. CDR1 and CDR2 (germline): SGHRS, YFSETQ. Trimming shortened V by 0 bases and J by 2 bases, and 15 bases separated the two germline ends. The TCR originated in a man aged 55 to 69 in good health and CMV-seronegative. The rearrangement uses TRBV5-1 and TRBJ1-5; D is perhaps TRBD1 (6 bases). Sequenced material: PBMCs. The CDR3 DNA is TGCGCCAGCAGCTTGGGGGCAGGGGCGGGCGGCAATCAGCCCCAGCATTTT. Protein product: CASSLGAGAGGNQPQHF.